A selection of T cell receptor beta chains follows, all from one sample in a study of blood T cell repertoires in COVID-19. Using immunoSEQ multiplex PCR, the repertoire was profiled, and TCRdb retains in-frame clones only, with some absent. This table has tens of thousands of clones, more than 85% appearing once. The sample was peripheral blood. These receptors were obtained from a man in his fifties or sixties with acute or convalescent COVID-19. Each CDR3 is given without its conserved first and last residue. The size entry is marked missing in some rows and otherwise reads once, few, many or a size class.

size	V	J	CDR3
NA	TRBV19	TRBJ2-7	ASKLAVSSYEQY
NA	TRBV6-5	TRBJ1-1	ASSYGRRYEAF
NA	TRBV3-1/TRBV3-2	TRBJ2-5	ASSQEWTAKETQY
once	TRBV28	TRBJ2-2	ASTPGQYTGELF
NA	TRBV30	TRBJ1-2	AWNHGPLSFRANYGYT
NA	TRBV5-6	TRBJ1-3	ASSLFSAGGNTIY
NA	TRBV7-9	TRBJ2-7	ASSPTGTALGEQY
NA	TRBV5-1	TRBJ2-3	ASSYRVGTDTQY
NA	TRBV29-1	TRBJ2-7	SAKLAGGSYEQY
NA	TRBV11-1	TRBJ1-1	ASSSDRGYTEAF
NA	TRBV2	TRBJ1-5	ASSGYGQNNQPQH
NA	TRBV27	TRBJ2-5	ASSPQGGQQETQY
few	TRBV5-1	TRBJ2-3	ASSMRGSRLDTQY
NA	TRBV2	TRBJ1-2	ASSHNYGYT
NA	TRBV7-9	TRBJ1-2	ASSLLVGDRTKGYT
NA	TRBV5-1	TRBJ1-5	ASSLTANQPQH
NA	TRBV7-2	TRBJ2-5	ASSWRRGREETQY
NA	TRBV30	TRBJ1-5	AWRGTGSNQPQH
few	TRBV4-2	TRBJ2-1	ASSPGTSWDEQF
NA	TRBV18	TRBJ2-1	ASSPDVGDYNEQF
NA	TRBV18	TRBJ1-1	ASSLYGGTEAF
NA	TRBV3-1/TRBV3-2	TRBJ2-1	ASSQAGREGLNEQF
NA	TRBV6-5	TRBJ2-5	ASSSQETQY
NA	TRBV7-9	TRBJ2-5	ASSLGTGQETQY
once	TRBV6-5	TRBJ1-1	ATLPEGLLEAF
NA	TRBV7-2	TRBJ1-1	ASSLGFGGTEAF
NA	TRBV14	TRBJ1-1	ASSLAGMNTEAF
NA	TRBV4-1	TRBJ2-1	ASSQGTQREWVEQF
once	TRBV4-2	TRBJ2-2	ASSQGKQGNTGELF
once	TRBV14	TRBJ2-2	ASSQGANPGELF
NA	TRBV4-3	TRBJ1-3	ASSQDGRVPGNTIY
NA	TRBV11-3	TRBJ1-3	ASSSHRDGNTIY
NA	TRBV27	TRBJ2-7	ASSLTSGSSYEQY
NA	TRBV30	TRBJ2-7	AWRVFGTSGSGSYEQY
NA	TRBV7-7	TRBJ2-5	ASSNFHPGETQY
NA	TRBV9	TRBJ2-3	ASSPSLGATDTQY
NA	TRBV5-5	TRBJ2-3	ASSLAGITDTQY
NA	TRBV18	TRBJ1-5	ASSPEGKGINQPQH
NA	TRBV5-8	TRBJ2-2	ASSLALAFANTGELF
once	TRBV27	TRBJ2-2	ASSSTGNTGELF
NA	TRBV19	TRBJ1-2	ASSTPWSNYGYT
NA	TRBV19	TRBJ1-5	ASSIGGQAINSNQPQH
once	TRBV7-9	TRBJ1-1	ASSLDMGQVNTEAF
once	TRBV11-2	TRBJ2-2	ASSSIAGGFTGELF
NA	TRBV4-2	TRBJ2-3	ASSQGPGDTTDTQY
NA	TRBV18	TRBJ2-1	ASSPRTSGYNEQF
NA	TRBV5-1	TRBJ2-7	ASSFRVVGTSGSSEQY
NA	TRBV28	TRBJ1-2	ATTGGSYWGYT
NA	TRBV18	TRBJ1-2	ASSPGSGGGYT